The 24 T cell receptor beta chains below all came from one sample that was sequenced in a study of vaccination and CD4 T cells after COVID-19. Treatment: roughly 10-day PBMC culture with coronavirus spike peptide pools or control peptides (ViraFEST assay). With the Oncomine TCR Beta short-read assay, DNA from cultured CD4+ T cells was sequenced. TCRdb reprocessed the PCR reads via MiXCR and lists one record per CDR3 protein. Among 20,000 or so distinct CDR3 sequences, 35% to 50% were seen once, and the ten largest hold 8.5% to 10%. Their antigens are not known. This material consisted of CD4+ T cells from blood, cultured in vitro, taken after SARS-CoV-2 vaccination. These receptors came from a human donor who had recovered from COVID-19.

This clonotype was recorded a few times. The J gene is TRBJ1-6, the V gene TRBV11-2; the D is unclear. The length of the CDR3 is 15 residues. The V and J ends lost 1 base and 9 bases respectively, with 13 bases between them. Germline V gene lookup returns CDR1 SGHAT and CDR2 FQNNGV. CDR3 DNA sequence: TGTGCCAGCAGCTTAGTCCCAGGCCAGATTTCACCCCTCCACTTT. Translating gives CASSLVPGQISPLHF.

The chain uses TRBV7-9 and TRBJ1-1, with TRBD1 matching 9 bases. CDR3 length: 13 residues. From germline, CDR1 is SEHNR and CDR2 FQNEAQ (reference sequence). V lost 5 bases and J lost 11; bases outside the gene matches: 9. CDR3 sequence reads: CASSTGTGRNAFF. The CDR3 DNA reads as TGTGCCAGCAGCACCGGGACAGGGAGAAATGCTTTCTTT.

This clonotype occurred a few times. The V gene is TRBV21-1, the J gene TRBJ2-1; the table's D call, TRBD1, has no DNA check behind it. TRBV21-1 is an annotated pseudogene. The CDR3 loop spans 15 amino acids. The CDR3 sequence is CASSNRDGSYNEQFF. For the CDR3, the DNA is TGTGCCAGCAGCAACCGGGACGGATCCTACAATGAGCAGTTCTTC.

Within the sample, this clonotype is medium-sized. This rearrangement joins TRBV20-1 to TRBJ1-1; a possible D gene is TRBD1 (6 bases). Between the trimmed V and J ends, which lost 0 bases and 4 bases, there was a span of 12 bases. This CDR3 has 14 residues. CDR1 DFQATT and CDR2 SNEGSKA come from the germline V gene (reference sequence). The DNA for the CDR3 is TGCAGTGCTAGAGAACAGGGAGGAAGCACTGAAGCTTTCTTT. This gives the protein CSAREQGGSTEAFF.

This clonotype turned up a few times. The V call is TRBV5-6, the J call TRBJ1-6; D possibly corresponds to TRBD1 (6 bases). The germline CDR1 and CDR2 sequences are SGHDT and YYEEEE. V was shortened by 3 bases and J by 5 bases, with 21 bases between the two germline ends. This CDR3 has 18 residues. The chain's CDR3 is CASSSESRDIGHNSPLHF. DNA for the CDR3: TGTGCCAGCAGCTCGGAGTCCCGGGACATAGGACATAATTCACCCCTCCACTTT.

The chain is built from TRBV20-1 and TRBJ2-1; 7 positions agree with TRBD2. V dropped 3 bases and J dropped 1; count of bases not matched to a gene: 0. CDR1 and CDR2 from the germline V gene are DFQATT and SNEGSKA (reference sequence). The CDR3 length is 13 residues. CDR3 nucleotide sequence: TGCAGTGCTAGCGGGGGGTCCTACAATGAGCAGTTCTTC. It codes for CSASGGSYNEQFF.

The CDR3 here is CASRATVNSYEQYF. CDR3 bases: TGTGCCAGCAGGGCGACAGTGAACTCCTACGAGCAGTACTTC. This chain connects TRBV2 to TRBJ2-7; D might be TRBD1 (5 bases). Trimming removed 6 bases from V and 0 bases from J, with 12 bases in between. Germline-derived CDR1 and CDR2 are SNHLY and FYNNEI. CDR3 length: 14 amino acids. The complete variable domain, with remaining parts taken from reference TRBV2 and TRBJ2-7, reads EPEVTQTPSHQVTQMGQEVILRCVPISNHLYFYWYRQILGQKVEFLVSFYNNEISEKSEIFDDQFSVERPDGSNFTLKIRSTKLEDSAMYFCASRATVNSYEQYFGPGTRLTVT.

CDR3 sequence reads: CASSLGGIGQPQHF. The CDR3 nucleotides are TGTGCCAGCAGTTTAGGGGGAATCGGGCAGCCCCAGCATTTT. The chain is built from TRBV28 and TRBJ1-5, with TRBD1 as a possible D gene (5 bases). Germline V gene sequence: CDR1 MDHEN, CDR2 SYDVKM. Between the trimmed V and J ends, which lost 2 bases and 7 bases, there was a span of 12 bases. CDR3 length: 14 residues.

The CDR3 DNA reads as TGCAGCCATCGGGGGCGGGTGGCAGATACGCAGTATTTT. Translating it yields CSHRGRVADTQYF. The rearrangement links TRBV29-1 to TRBJ2-3; D possibly matches TRBD1 or TRBD2 (6 bases each). Per the germline V gene, CDR1 is SQVTM and CDR2 is ANQGSEA. This CDR3 has 13 amino acids. V was trimmed by 8 bases and J by 4 bases, leaving 16 bases between them.

This clonotype was counted once. The chain joins TRBV27 to TRBJ2-3, with D possibly TRBD1 on 6 matching bases. V dropped 6 bases and J dropped 0 bases, with 13 bases sitting between them. There are 15 residues in the CDR3. Germline V gene lookup returns CDR1 MNHEY and CDR2 SMNVEV (reference sequence). CDR3 residues: CASSIGQTSTDTQYF. The CDR3 nucleotides read TGTGCCAGCAGCATAGGACAGACCAGCACAGATACGCAGTATTTT.

The chain employs TRBV2 and TRBJ1-5, with D possibly TRBD1 on 5 matching bases. Germline-derived CDR1 and CDR2 are SNHLY and FYNNEI. V lost 4 bases and J lost 5, with 9 bases in between. CDR3 length: 13 amino acids. The CDR3 here is CASSGQGHQPQHF. As DNA, the CDR3 is TGTGCCAGCAGTGGTCAGGGACATCAGCCCCAGCATTTT.

This clonotype was recorded a few times. The chain links TRBV7-9 to TRBJ2-3; no reliable D call. This CDR3 spans 14 amino acids. With 5 bases removed from V and 1 base from J, the gap between germline ends came to 10 bases. Germline V gene sequence: CDR1 SEHNR, CDR2 FQNEAQ (reference sequence). The CDR3 loop reads CASSRYSGTDTQYF. CDR3 DNA: TGTGCCAGCAGCCGCTATTCGGGCACAGATACGCAGTATTTT.

The chain employs TRBV7-2 and TRBJ2-2; 10 bases map to TRBD2. After removal of 5 bases from V and 2 bases from J, the junction contained 8 bases not matched to a gene. Germline lookup yields CDR1 SGHTA and CDR2 FQGNSA. This CDR3 has 17 residues. CDR3 region: CASSHATSGTNTGELFF. CDR3 bases: TGTGCCAGCAGCCACGCCACTAGCGGGACCAACACCGGGGAGCTGTTTTTT.

The chain joins TRBV6-5 to TRBJ2-2, with D perhaps being TRBD1 or TRBD2 (6 bases each). This CDR3 is built from 16 residues. V lost 2 bases and J 0 bases, leaving 10 bases between the germline ends. Germline lookup yields CDR1 MNHEY and CDR2 SVGAGI. CDR3 in amino acids: CASSYKGGANTGELFF. The CDR3 bases are TGTGCCAGCAGTTACAAGGGGGGTGCGAACACCGGGGAGCTGTTTTTT.

V and J are TRBV6-1 and TRBJ2-3; TRBD2 agrees at 7 bases. The CDR3 is made up of 16 amino acids. CDR1 and CDR2 from the germline V gene are MNHNS and SASEGT. Trimming at V came to 1 base and at J to 5 bases, leaving 9 bases not matched to a gene. CDR3 DNA: TGTGCCAGCAGTGAAGGCTCGGGACTAACGGGAGATACGCAGTATTTT. This codes for CASSEGSGLTGDTQYF.

The rearrangement links TRBV2 to TRBJ1-4; TRBD1 might be the D (5 bases). V was shortened by 6 bases and J by 6 bases, with 14 bases between the two germline ends. This CDR3 region has 14 residues. CDR1 is SNHLY, CDR2 FYNNEI, per germline. This chain's CDR3 is CASRIRETHEKLFF. CDR3 nucleotides: TGTGCCAGCAGGATCAGGGAAACCCATGAAAAACTGTTTTTT.

For this clonotype: One end of the junction is discordant with germline, which a read error may explain. CDR3: CATSPRAPYEQYF. DNA of the CDR3: TGTGCCACCAGTCCCCGAGCACCCTACGAGCAGTACTTC. The genes are TRBV10-3 and TRBJ2-7, with no clear D. The V gene's germline CDR1 is ENHRY and CDR2 SYGVKD. The CDR3 has 13 residues.

CDR3 region: CASSPGRGGARAFF. The CDR3 DNA follows: TGTGCCAGCAGCCCCGGGAGGGGGGGGGCGCGCGCTTTCTTT. The rearrangement links TRBV7-2 to TRBJ1-1; D might be TRBD1 (6 bases). Trimming cost V 5 bases and J 11 bases, with 21 bases left between them. Germline loops: CDR1 SGHTA, CDR2 FQGNSA. The CDR3 runs 14 residues.

This clonotype has a handful of counts. The rearrangement links TRBV19 to TRBJ2-7; no clear D gene. Trimming shortened V by 5 bases and J by 4 bases, and 6 bases separated the two germline ends. Germline V gives CDR1 LNHDA, CDR2 SQIVND (reference sequence). CDR3 length equals 11 residues. CDR3 residues: CASSAGYEQYF. The CDR3 DNA is TGTGCCAGTAGTGCCGGGTACGAGCAGTACTTC.

The chain has TRBV19 and TRBJ2-5, with D possibly being TRBD1 (6 bases). Trimming left V 4 bases short and J 1 base short, with 10 bases between. Per germline, CDR1 LNHDA and CDR2 SQIVND (reference sequence). The CDR3 is made up of 14 amino acids. In DNA, the CDR3 is TGTGCCAGTAGTACAGGGGTCCTCCAAGAGACCCAGTACTTC. Translating it yields CASSTGVLQETQYF.

The chain couples TRBV5-1 to TRBJ2-6; perhaps TRBD1 as D (6 bases). The CDR3 sequence is 16 residues long. Trimming left V 3 bases short and J 2 bases short, with 12 bases between. Germline CDR1 SGHRS, CDR2 YFSETQ. The DNA of the CDR3 is TGCGCCAGCAGCTGGGCAACAGGGACTGGGGCCAACGTCCTGACTTTC. It is translated as CASSWATGTGANVLTF.

The J gene is TRBJ2-4, the V gene TRBV2, with a weak D call TRBD1 (6 bases). CDR1 and CDR2 from the germline V gene are SNHLY and FYNNEI. V gave up 6 bases and J gave up 0 bases, with 12 bases separating them. CDR3 size: 15 residues. For the CDR3, the DNA is TGTGCCAGCAGACAGGGAGTAGTAGCCAAAAACATTCAGTACTTC. The encoded protein is CASRQGVVAKNIQYF.

J is TRBJ2-1 and V is TRBV11-3; 7 nucleotides match TRBD2. From germline, CDR1 is SGHNT and CDR2 YENEEA. The ends lost 0 bases at V and 2 bases at J; junction bases unmatched: 4. The CDR3 loop spans 16 amino acids. CDR3 coding DNA: TGTGCCAGCAGCTTAGAGGGAGGGGACCCCTACAATGAGCAGTTCTTC. It translates to CASSLEGGDPYNEQFF.

The V and J genes are TRBV6-1 and TRBJ2-1; 8 bases fit TRBD2. V was clipped by 7 bases and J by 9 bases; unmatched bases: 11. Germline V gene data show CDR1 as MNHNS and CDR2 as SASEGT. CDR3 length: 14 residues. CDR3 sequence: CASTRGGRLPEQFF. The DNA of the CDR3 is TGTGCCAGCACCCGTGGCGGGAGGTTACCTGAGCAGTTCTTC.